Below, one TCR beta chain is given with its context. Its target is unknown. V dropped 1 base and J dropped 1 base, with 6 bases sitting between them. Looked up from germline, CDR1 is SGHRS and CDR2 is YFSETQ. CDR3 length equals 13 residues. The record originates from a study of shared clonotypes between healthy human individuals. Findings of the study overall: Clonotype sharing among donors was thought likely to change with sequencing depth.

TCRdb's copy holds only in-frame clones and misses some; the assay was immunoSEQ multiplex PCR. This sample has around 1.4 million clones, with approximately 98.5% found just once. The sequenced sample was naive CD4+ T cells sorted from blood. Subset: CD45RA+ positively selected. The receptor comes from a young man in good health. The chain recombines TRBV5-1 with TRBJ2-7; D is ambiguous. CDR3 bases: TGCGCCAGCAGCTTGCAGGAATCCTACGAGCAGTACTTC. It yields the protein CASSLQESYEQYF.